Listed below are T cell receptor beta chains from one sample, sequenced in a study of immune evolution from preneoplasia to lung adenocarcinoma. TCRdb keeps only in-frame clones here, not all; method: immunoSEQ multiplex PCR. Among approximately 11,000 clones listed, roughly 84% were seen once. The sequenced sample consisted of FFPE minimally invasive lung adenocarcinoma tissue. All receptors come from a person between 65 and 80 years old with lung adenocarcinoma. The conserved cysteine and the conserved F or W are not part of the CDR3 here. A D gene is named only where the DNA matches it firmly. The size entry is marked missing in some rows and otherwise reads once, few, many or a size class.

clone_size v_call d_call cdr3_aa
few TRBV30 . AWSASGTYNQPQH
. TRBV6-1 . ASSELLQGSYGYT
once TRBV28 TRBD1 ASSFIYRGITEAF
. TRBV7-7 TRBD2 ASSLGLAGEETQY
. TRBV27 TRBD1 ASSPRTGENEAF
few TRBV27 . ASRLNTGPDYEQY
. TRBV10-2 . ASSEVGFEQF
. TRBV30 TRBD2 ACRTSGILYEQY
. TRBV19 . ASSAIAASYNEQF
. TRBV25-1 . ASSEFLGKNTGELF
. TRBV7-9 TRBD1 ASRTATGTGRYEQY
. TRBV5-1 TRBD1 ASSSGQQETQY
. TRBV18 . ASSPSPAWGVQETQY
. TRBV1 . TSSQEPKRVTEAF
once TRBV11-2 . ASSLGVDTEAF
. TRBV2 . ASSEVVVGNYEQY
. TRBV20-1 TRBD1 SAEDRDGYT
once TRBV4-2 TRBD2 ASSPSLAGNTGELF
. TRBV6-1 TRBD1 AGQGDPYNEQF
. TRBV5-4 TRBD1 ASSQGQNYGYT
. TRBV7-9 . ASSSLSLEQGEKLF
. TRBV4-2 TRBD2 ASSQTSRLNTGELF
. TRBV5-6 TRBD1 ASSPSLTGNQPQH
. TRBV15 TRBD1 ATSRGQGVSQPQH
. TRBV2 . ASSRRTAYEQY
. TRBV2 . ASSGAGHVYQETQY
. TRBV7-3 TRBD2 ASSRTGSPGGTQY
. TRBV11-3 . ASSPGQHLEQF
. TRBV10-2 . ASSEAVTGNTIY
. TRBV29-1 . SSRAADFTDTQY
. TRBV9 . ASSVDSRISYEQY
. TRBV6-5 . ATTLSYEQY
. TRBV9 . ASSVTGRSTEAF
. TRBV30 TRBD2 ASGLAGTNTGELF
. TRBV5-1 . ASSLGPGAQNTGELF
. TRBV11-2 TRBD1 ASSPRSGQGFPYEQY
. TRBV27 . ASSLGRTDTQY
. TRBV6-5 TRBD1 ASSSEGTGKINEQF
. TRBV6-5 TRBD1 ASSRQGALEQF
few TRBV28 . ASTLLMGSYNEQF
. TRBV30 TRBD1 AWSALTGDGH
. TRBV19 TRBD1 ASSAQDRRDTEAF
. TRBV9 . ASSVEQANTEAF
. TRBV7-6 TRBD2 ASSLTSGGATDTQY
. TRBV6-1 . ASSETTVAYEQY
few TRBV9 TRBD2 ASSVALGGAYEQY
. TRBV30 . ACPFSRRNYGYT
. TRBV5-1 . ASTTLGRSEETQY
. TRBV5-1 . ASSASQGQPQH
. TRBV5-6 . ASSLVGVGTEAF
. TRBV4-1 TRBD1 ASSPEGAQGETQY
. TRBV5-8 . ASSYKGTSTDTQY
once TRBV20-1 . SAQDQETQY
. TRBV4-1 TRBD1 ASSQDRDGTGTQPQH
. TRBV15 TRBD1 ATSRDRGTAVYGYT
. TRBV19 . ASSILGRRGGELF
. TRBV5-8 . ASSFSLSIPNEQY
. TRBV7-8 . ASSLEQGQPQH